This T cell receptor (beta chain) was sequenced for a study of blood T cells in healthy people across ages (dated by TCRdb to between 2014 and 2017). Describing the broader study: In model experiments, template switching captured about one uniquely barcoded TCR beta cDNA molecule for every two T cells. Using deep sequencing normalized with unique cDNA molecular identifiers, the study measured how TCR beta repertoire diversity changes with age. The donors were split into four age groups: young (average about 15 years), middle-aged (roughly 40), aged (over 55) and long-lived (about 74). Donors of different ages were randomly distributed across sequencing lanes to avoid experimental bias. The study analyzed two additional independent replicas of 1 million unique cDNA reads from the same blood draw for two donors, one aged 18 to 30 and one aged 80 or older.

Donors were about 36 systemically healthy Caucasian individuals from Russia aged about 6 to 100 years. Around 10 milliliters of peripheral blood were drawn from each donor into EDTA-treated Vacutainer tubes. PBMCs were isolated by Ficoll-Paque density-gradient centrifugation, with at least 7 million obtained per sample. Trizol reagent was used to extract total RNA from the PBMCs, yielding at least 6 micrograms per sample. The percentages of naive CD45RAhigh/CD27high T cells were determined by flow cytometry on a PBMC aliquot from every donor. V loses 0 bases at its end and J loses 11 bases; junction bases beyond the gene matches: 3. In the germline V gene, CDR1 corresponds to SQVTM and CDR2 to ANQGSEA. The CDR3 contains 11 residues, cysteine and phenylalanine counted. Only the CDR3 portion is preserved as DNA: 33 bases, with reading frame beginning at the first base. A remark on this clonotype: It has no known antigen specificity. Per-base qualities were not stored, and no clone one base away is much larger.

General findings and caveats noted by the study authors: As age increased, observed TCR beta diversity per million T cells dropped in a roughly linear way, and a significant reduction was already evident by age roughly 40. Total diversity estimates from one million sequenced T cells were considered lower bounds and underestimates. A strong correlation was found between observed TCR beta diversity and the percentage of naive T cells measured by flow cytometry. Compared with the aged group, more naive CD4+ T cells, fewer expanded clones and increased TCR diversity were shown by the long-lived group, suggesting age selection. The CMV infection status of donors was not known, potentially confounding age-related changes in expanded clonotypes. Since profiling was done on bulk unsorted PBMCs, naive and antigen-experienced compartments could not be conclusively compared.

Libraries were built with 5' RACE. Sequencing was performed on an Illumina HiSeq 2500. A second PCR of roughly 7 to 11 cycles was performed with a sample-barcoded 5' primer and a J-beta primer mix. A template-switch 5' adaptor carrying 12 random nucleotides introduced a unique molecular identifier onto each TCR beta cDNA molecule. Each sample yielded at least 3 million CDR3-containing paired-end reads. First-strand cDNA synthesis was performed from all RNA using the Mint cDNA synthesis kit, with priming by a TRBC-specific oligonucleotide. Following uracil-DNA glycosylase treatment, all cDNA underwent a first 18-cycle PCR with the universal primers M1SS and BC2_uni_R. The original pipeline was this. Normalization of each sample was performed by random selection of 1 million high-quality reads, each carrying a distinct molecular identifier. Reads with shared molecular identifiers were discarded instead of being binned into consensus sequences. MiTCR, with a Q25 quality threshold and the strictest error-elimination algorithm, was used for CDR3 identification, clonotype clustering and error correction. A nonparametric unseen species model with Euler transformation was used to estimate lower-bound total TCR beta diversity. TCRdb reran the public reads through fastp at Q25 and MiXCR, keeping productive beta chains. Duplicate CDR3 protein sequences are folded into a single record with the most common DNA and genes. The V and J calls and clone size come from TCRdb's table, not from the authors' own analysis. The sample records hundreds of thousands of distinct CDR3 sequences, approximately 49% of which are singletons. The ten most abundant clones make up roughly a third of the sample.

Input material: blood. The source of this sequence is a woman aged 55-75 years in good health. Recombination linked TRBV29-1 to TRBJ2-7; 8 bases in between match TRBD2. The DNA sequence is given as TGCAGCGTTGAAGAACGGGGGGGCGAGTACTTC. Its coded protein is CSVEERGGEYF.